The T cell receptor beta chain under discussion was sequenced for a study of blood T cell repertoires in COVID-19. Overall study context: COVID-19 samples from acute and convalescent phases originated in the United States, Italy and Spain. Sources were T cells, B-cell-depleted T cells, or PBMCs; the material itself was cDNA or gDNA.

Original processing notes: Nucleated cell number was recorded as an estimate derived from reference gene primer amplification. Assay used: immunoSEQ multiplex PCR; TCRdb lists only in-frame clones, some missing. Clone size and V and J calls were adopted from that table, with D and trimming inferred from the DNA. The top ten clones hold 4% to 6.5% of a sample with tens of thousands of clones, 85% to 95% of them seen once. This CDR3 has 16 residues. Trimming cost V 0 bases and J 3 bases, with 12 bases left between them. The genes are TRBV23-1 and TRBJ2-1, with a weak D call TRBD1 (5 bases). TRBV23-1 is annotated as an ORF whose role is uncertain. This sequence originates from a human donor in a cohort sampled during active COVID-19. Sequencing input: peripheral blood. CDR3 coding DNA: TGCGCCAGCAGTCAATCACGGCAGGGTCACTACAATGAGCAGTTCTTC. As protein: CASSQSRQGHYNEQFF.